The 16 T cell receptor beta chains below were found in one sample sequenced in a study of human T cells and chemical hapten exposure. TCRdb reprocessed the 5' RACE reads with MiXCR, giving one entry per CDR3 protein. Of approximately 150,000 distinct CDR3 sequences in the sample, around 4.1% were seen once. Extraction yielded total RNA from whole blood (unfractionated). Every receptor here comes from a female donor in good health.

This clonotype was seen at least ten times. CDR3 sequence (DNA): TGTGCCAGCAGTGGGGGGACAATTAGATACGAGCAGTACTTC. It translates to CASSGGTIRYEQYF. This chain links TRBV6-6 with TRBJ2-7; D is possibly TRBD1 or TRBD2 (6 bases each). The V gene lost 5 bases and the J gene lost 4 bases, with 15 bases spanning the gap. The CDR3 loop spans 14 amino acids. Germline CDR1 and CDR2: MNHNY and SVGAGI (reference sequence).

Turning to this clonotype: A much larger clone differs from this one at a single base, so this may be a read error. The V gene is TRBV20-1, the J gene TRBJ2-5; D is ambiguous. The germline CDR1 and CDR2 sequences are DFQATT and SNEGSKA (reference sequence). Trimming removed 6 bases at V and 1 base at J, with 12 bases between. The CDR3 runs 13 residues. CDR3 in DNA: TGCAGTGCCTCGGGTTTATCCCAAGAGACCCAGTACTTC. Its protein is CSASGLSQETQYF.

This clonotype was counted at least ten times. The V and J genes are TRBV11-2 and TRBJ1-1, with a weak D call TRBD1 (5 bases). This CDR3 spans 14 amino acids. Germline CDR1 SGHAT, CDR2 FQNNGV. V was shortened by 5 bases and J by 5 bases, with 15 bases between the two germline ends. CDR3 amino acids: CASSPAGWGTEAFF. Here the CDR3 DNA reads TGTGCCAGCAGCCCAGCAGGGTGGGGTACTGAAGCTTTCTTT.

The rearrangement uses TRBV12-3 or TRBV12-4 and TRBJ1-2, with 9 bases matching TRBD1. The CDR3 is 14 amino acids. V lost 4 bases and J lost 6; bases outside the gene matches: 6. The CDR3 protein is CASSWTGAENGYTF. Written as DNA, the CDR3 is TGTGCCAGCAGTTGGACAGGGGCAGAGAATGGCTACACCTTC.

This clonotype was seen only a few times. The rearrangement uses TRBV29-1 and TRBJ1-2; 8 bases are a match to TRBD1. Unmatched junction bases numbered 7, after V lost 4 bases and J lost 3 bases. CDR3 length: 14 residues. The germline CDR1 and CDR2 sequences are SQVTM and ANQGSEA. CDR3 sequence: CSVGRDRGDYGYTF. DNA for the CDR3: TGCAGCGTTGGGAGAGACAGGGGTGACTATGGCTACACCTTC.

This clonotype has a count of ten or more. The chain has TRBV7-8 and TRBJ2-5; D may correspond to TRBD1 or TRBD2 (5 bases each). V shed 5 bases and J shed 5 bases, with 24 bases lying between them. This CDR3 is built from 17 residues. In germline, CDR1 is SGHVS, CDR2 FQNEAQ. CDR3 protein: CASSQDFLGRGDETQYF. Written as DNA, the CDR3 is TGTGCCAGCAGCCAGGATTTCTTGGGACGAGGTGACGAGACCCAGTACTTC. Complete variable domain (other parts from reference TRBV7-8 and TRBJ2-5): GAGVSQSPRYKVAKRGQDVALRCDPISGHVSLFWYQQALGQGPEFLTYFQNEAQLDKSGLPSDRFFAERPEGSVSTLKIQRTQQEDSAVYLCASSQDFLGRGDETQYFGPGTRLLVL.

This clonotype was observed at least ten times. The chain combines TRBV10-3 with TRBJ1-2; D ambiguous. The germline gives CDR1 ENHRY, CDR2 SYGVKD. The CDR3 runs to 17 residues. V lost 3 bases to trimming and J lost 0 bases, with 17 bases between them. This chain's CDR3 is CAISDPYRGLANYGYTF. As DNA, the CDR3 is TGTGCCATCAGTGACCCGTATAGAGGACTCGCTAACTATGGCTACACCTTC.

This clonotype was seen many times. DNA of the CDR3: TGCAGTGCTAGCAGGGTTGAAGATACGCAGTATTTT. Its protein product is CSASRVEDTQYF. The chain recombines TRBV20-1 with TRBJ2-3; tentatively, D is TRBD1 (5 bases). The V and J ends lost 3 bases and 5 bases respectively, with 9 bases between them. CDR1 is DFQATT and CDR2 is SNEGSKA in the germline V gene (reference sequence). The CDR3 totals 12 residues.

The table lists this clonotype with many counts. The chain has TRBV5-4 and TRBJ2-3; D not resolved. Germline loops: CDR1 SGHNT, CDR2 YYREEE (reference sequence). V dropped 4 bases and J dropped 4 bases, with 22 bases sitting between them. The CDR3 spans 17 residues. DNA for the CDR3: TGTGCCAGCAGCCCGGGTCCGGCACAGATGTGGGCAGATACGCAGTATTTT. Its protein is CASSPGPAQMWADTQYF.

This clonotype appeared a few times. The chain uses TRBV20-1 and TRBJ1-4; TRBD1 might be the D (5 bases). The CDR3 is made up of 13 amino acids. V lost 3 bases, J lost 13 bases, and 18 bases lay in between. From germline, CDR1 is DFQATT and CDR2 SNEGSKA (reference sequence). The CDR3 reads CSASRGAVEGLFF. The CDR3 coding sequence is TGCAGTGCTAGTAGAGGGGCCGTTGAGGGACTGTTTTTT.

Many counts were recorded for this clonotype. The chain carries TRBV10-3 and TRBJ1-1, with D possibly matching TRBD1 (6 bases). The CDR3 length is 13 residues. The V end was cut by 7 bases, the J end by 3 bases, with 12 bases between. Germline V gene lookup returns CDR1 ENHRY and CDR2 SYGVKD. The CDR3 sequence: CAITAGADTEAFF. CDR3 in DNA: TGTGCCATCACGGCGGGGGCTGACACTGAAGCTTTCTTT.

This clonotype was observed at least ten times. The genes are TRBV5-8 and TRBJ1-6, with 11 positions matching TRBD1. The CDR3 is 14 amino acids. J was trimmed by 7 bases and V by 7 bases; bases with no gene match: 4. Germline CDR1 SGHTS, CDR2 YDEGEE. The CDR3 sequence: CASGTGGLNSPLHF. The CDR3, as DNA: TGTGCCAGCGGGACAGGGGGACTCAATTCACCCCTCCACTTT.

At least ten counts were recorded for this clonotype. The CDR3 region is CASRLDSNQPQHF. The CDR3 nucleotides read TGCGCCAGCAGATTGGATAGCAATCAGCCCCAGCATTTT. The gene calls are TRBV10-2 and TRBJ1-5; D is unresolved. Trimming cost V 6 bases and J 0 bases, with 6 bases left between them. The CDR3 runs to 13 residues. Germline V lookup: CDR1 WSHSY, CDR2 SAAADI.

V usage is TRBV20-1 and J usage is TRBJ1-5; D possibly corresponds to TRBD1 (5 bases). V was clipped by 1 base and J by 2 bases, with 12 bases between them. The CDR3 loop spans 15 amino acids. CDR1 DFQATT and CDR2 SNEGSKA come from the germline V gene (reference sequence). Here the CDR3 reads CSARGTGDGNQPQHF. CDR3 nucleotides: TGCAGTGCTAGAGGCACGGGGGATGGCAATCAGCCCCAGCATTTT.

Only a few counts were recorded for this clonotype. J is TRBJ2-2 and V is TRBV20-1; D possibly corresponds to TRBD1 (6 bases). Between the trimmed V and J ends, which lost 3 bases and 6 bases, there was a span of 14 bases. The CDR3 is 14 amino acids. The germline V gene has CDR1 DFQATT and CDR2 SNEGSKA (reference sequence). The DNA for the CDR3 is TGCAGTGCTAGGGTACAGGGTTTGGCCGGGGAGCTGTTTTTT. Amino acids: CSARVQGLAGELFF.

There are many counts of this clonotype. This chain joins TRBV12-5 and TRBJ1-1; TRBD1 aligns across 8 bases. Germline CDR1 LGHNT, CDR2 FRNRAP. The CDR3 loop spans 15 amino acids. Trimming at V came to 5 bases and at J to 5 bases, leaving 10 bases not matched to a gene. The CDR3 is CASGNTQGAWTEAFF. CDR3 sequence (DNA): TGTGCTAGTGGTAACACTCAGGGGGCGTGGACTGAAGCTTTCTTT.